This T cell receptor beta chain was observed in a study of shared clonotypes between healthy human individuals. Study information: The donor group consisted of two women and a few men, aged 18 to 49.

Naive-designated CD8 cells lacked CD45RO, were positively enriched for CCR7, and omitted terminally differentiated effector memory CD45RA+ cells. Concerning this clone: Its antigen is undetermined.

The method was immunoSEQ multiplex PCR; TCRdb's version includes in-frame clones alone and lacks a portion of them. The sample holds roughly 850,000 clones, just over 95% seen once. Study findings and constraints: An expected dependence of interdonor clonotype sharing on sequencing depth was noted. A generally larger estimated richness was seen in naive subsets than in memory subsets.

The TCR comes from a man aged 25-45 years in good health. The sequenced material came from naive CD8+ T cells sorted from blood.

The CDR3: CASSLVARGDNYGYTF. For the CDR3, the DNA is TGTGCCAGCAGCTTAGTAGCCAGGGGCGATAACTATGGCTACACCTTC. The chain has TRBV7-8 and TRBJ1-2, with D maybe TRBD1 (6 bases). Germline V gene sequence: CDR1 SGHVS, CDR2 FQNEAQ. The CDR3 covers 16 residues. V was trimmed by 1 base and J by 1 base, leaving 13 bases between them. The full variable domain, with the rest looked up from reference TRBV7-8 and TRBJ1-2, is GAGVSQSPRYKVAKRGQDVALRCDPISGHVSLFWYQQALGQGPEFLTYFQNEAQLDKSGLPSDRFFAERPEGSVSTLKIQRTQQEDSAVYLCASSLVARGDNYGYTFGSGTRLTVV.